The 11 T cell receptor beta chains reported below all come from one sample, sequenced in a study of CD8+ T cells in alopecia areata. The treatment: oral pan-JAK inhibitor, 5-10 mg twice daily. RNA was isolated and reverse transcribed to cDNA, the sequencing template. Data came from immunoSEQ multiplex PCR; TCRdb stores just in-frame clones and leaves some out. The sample includes under 350,000 clones, roughly 64% of them seen just once. The source material was CD4+ T cells sorted from blood, sampled at week 24, from a patient treated with tofacitinib. The receptors here all came from a human donor with alopecia areata.

This clone was found a few times. V is TRBV29-1 and J is TRBJ2-5; D is possibly TRBD2 (6 bases). The V gene lost 1 base and the J gene lost 6 bases, with 12 bases spanning the gap. The CDR3 contains 13 residues. Looked up from germline, CDR1 is SQVTM and CDR2 is ANQGSEA. The CDR3 sequence: CSVEVGGPKTQYF. The DNA for the CDR3 is TGCAGCGTTGAAGTCGGGGGACCGAAGACCCAGTACTTC.

This chain uses TRBV29-1 with TRBJ2-1; no clear D gene. The CDR3 has 11 residues. Germline CDR1 SQVTM, CDR2 ANQGSEA. Trimming took 7 bases from V and 7 from J, leaving 11 bases between them. CDR3 protein: CSARVLNEQFF. In DNA, the CDR3 is TGCAGCGCCCGGGTGCTTAATGAGCAGTTCTTC.

The V and J genes are TRBV30 and TRBJ1-2; D is uncertain. The germline CDR1 and CDR2 sequences are GTSNPN and SVGIG (reference sequence). The CDR3 contains 13 residues. Trimming took off 3 bases at V and 8 bases at J, with 16 bases between the two ends. The CDR3 DNA reads as TGTGCCTGGAGCCCCCGACTATCGAGCGGCTACACCTTC. As protein: CAWSPRLSSGYTF. The variable domain in full, completed from reference TRBV30 and TRBJ1-2, reads SQTIHQWPATLVQPVGSPLSLECTVEGTSNPNLYWYRQAAGRGLQLLFYSVGIGQISSEVPQNLSASRPQDRQFILSSKKLLLSDSGFYLCAWSPRLSSGYTFGSGTRLTVV.

The chain is built from TRBV5-6 and TRBJ2-7; D is perhaps TRBD2 (6 bases). CDR3 length equals 14 residues. The germline CDR1 and CDR2 sequences are SGHDT and YYEEEE. Deletions cut 4 bases from V and 4 bases from J, with 15 bases between. Here the CDR3 DNA reads TGTGCCAGCAGCCGGAGGGTAAGGGCTTACGAGCAGTACTTC. Encoded protein: CASSRRVRAYEQYF.

The chain combines TRBV28 with TRBJ1-2, with D unclear. V lost 8 bases and J lost 1, with 14 bases in between. The CDR3 runs to 14 residues. Germline-derived CDR1 and CDR2 are MDHEN and SYDVKM. CDR3 sequence (DNA): TGTGCCAGCTTTCCGGGCGCTAATAACTATGGCTACACCTTC. It yields the protein CASFPGANNYGYTF.

V usage is TRBV29-1 and J usage is TRBJ2-7; no clear D gene. This CDR3 contains 10 residues. From germline, CDR1 is SQVTM and CDR2 ANQGSEA. The ends were cut back, 4 bases at V and 3 bases at J, with 4 bases in the middle. The CDR3: CSVVDYEQYF. CDR3 nucleotides: TGCAGCGTTGTAGACTACGAGCAGTACTTC.

Written as DNA, the CDR3 is TGTGCCAGTAACGGCCGCTGGGCTGGGGGCAATGAGCAGTTCTTC. Residues: CASNGRWAGGNEQFF. The chain joins TRBV19 to TRBJ2-1; possibly TRBD1 or TRBD2 for D (5 bases each). The CDR3 consists of 15 residues. Trimming removed 7 bases from V and 6 bases from J, with 19 bases in between. CDR1 and CDR2 from the germline V gene are LNHDA and SQIVND (reference sequence).

The rearrangement joins TRBV30 to TRBJ1-5; unclear D gene. Germline V gives CDR1 GTSNPN, CDR2 SVGIG (reference sequence). Deletions cut 0 bases from V and 5 bases from J, with 11 bases between. The CDR3 is 14 amino acids. The CDR3 sequence: CAWSVRMAYQPQHF. The CDR3 region has the DNA TGTGCCTGGAGTGTACGTATGGCCTATCAGCCCCAGCATTTT.

The V call is TRBV6-5, the J call TRBJ2-3; D gene ambiguous. The CDR3 is made up of 14 amino acids. Germline CDR1 is MNHEY and CDR2 is SVGAGI. The V and J ends lost 2 bases and 0 bases respectively, with 6 bases between them. The CDR3 sequence: CASSYGWSTDTQYF. CDR3 sequence (DNA): TGTGCCAGCAGTTACGGGTGGAGCACAGATACGCAGTATTTT.

For the CDR3, the DNA is TGTGCCTGGAGTGTACTATTGGGAAACACTGAAGCTTTCTTT. Its protein product is CAWSVLLGNTEAFF. The chain combines TRBV30 with TRBJ1-1; D is uncertain. CDR3 length equals 14 residues. V gave up 0 bases and J gave up 2 bases, with 10 bases separating them. Germline V gene sequence: CDR1 GTSNPN, CDR2 SVGIG (reference sequence).

This chain joins TRBV20-1 and TRBJ2-5, with D perhaps matching TRBD1 or TRBD2 (5 bases each). The CDR3 runs 11 residues. Germline V gene data show CDR1 as DFQATT and CDR2 as SNEGSKA (reference sequence). CDR3 nucleotide sequence: TGCACCGGGACCAATCAAGAGACCCAGTACTTC. Translation: CTGTNQETQYF.